Listed below are T cell receptor beta chains from one sample, sequenced in a study of blood T cell repertoires in COVID-19. The method was immunoSEQ multiplex PCR; TCRdb's version includes in-frame clones alone and lacks a portion of them. The repertoire holds some 120,000 clones, with roughly 71% as singletons. Material for sequencing was peripheral blood. These receptors were taken from a man older than 75 with acute or convalescent COVID-19. The CDR3 runs from the conserved cysteine through the conserved F or W. D genes are given only for firm matches. Clone size appears in some rows only: once, few, many, or a class for an expanded clone.

>.|.|TRBJ2-6|TRBV10-3
CAISEFGSPAGANVLTF
TGTGCCATCAGTGAGTTTGGTAGTCCCGCTGGGGCCAACGTCCTGACTTTC
>.|TRBD2|TRBJ2-3|TRBV6-5
CASSYSTSGGADTQYF
TGTGCCAGCAGTTACTCGACTAGCGGGGGTGCAGATACGCAGTATTTT
>few|.|TRBJ1-3|TRBV11-2
CASSGSGTRNTIYF
TGTGCCAGCAGTGGGTCAGGGACTCGAAACACCATATATTTT
>once|.|TRBJ2-4|TRBV28
CASSLSVVAKNIQYF
TGTGCCAGCAGTTTATCGGTGGTAGCCAAAAACATTCAGTACTTC
>.|TRBD1|TRBJ1-2|TRBV2
CASSPSGQGYGYTF
TGTGCCAGCAGCCCGTCCGGACAGGGGTATGGCTACACCTTC
>.|.|TRBJ2-1|TRBV5-4
CASSLGGISYNEQFF
TGTGCCAGCAGCTTGGGCGGCATTTCCTACAATGAGCAGTTCTTC
>.|.|TRBJ2-1|TRBV7-9
CASSLWGVRRYGEQFF
TGTGCCAGCAGCTTATGGGGAGTTCGACGGTACGGTGAGCAGTTCTTC
>.|.|TRBJ2-7|TRBV11-2
CASSGRRRGLTYSYEQYF
TGTGCCAGCAGCGGTAGGCGGAGGGGTCTTACCTACTCCTACGAGCAGTACTTC
>.|.|TRBJ2-1|TRBV6-6
CASSYSVLAEQFF
TGTGCCAGCAGTTACTCGGTCCTAGCGGAGCAGTTCTTC
>once|.|TRBJ2-7|TRBV30
CAWSGVHEQYF
TGTGCCTGGAGCGGGGTCCACGAGCAGTACTTC
>.|TRBD1|TRBJ1-1|TRBV3-1/TRBV3-2
CASSLSGTENTEAFF
TGTGCCAGCAGCCTTTCCGGGACAGAGAACACTGAAGCTTTCTTT
>.|TRBD1|TRBJ1-5|TRBV28
CASSLTGGTKPQHF
TGTGCCAGCAGCCTGACAGGGGGTACAAAGCCCCAGCATTTT
>.|.|TRBJ1-5|TRBV6-2/TRBV6-3
CASSYGGSSNQPQHF
TGTGCCAGCAGTTACGGAGGTAGCAGCAATCAGCCCCAGCATTTT
>.|.|TRBJ2-2|TRBV5-4
CASSSPQSGFTGELFF
TGTGCCAGCAGCTCGCCGCAATCAGGGTTCACCGGGGAGCTGTTTTTT
>once|.|TRBJ2-3|TRBV12-3/TRBV12-4
CASTLTHADTQYF
TGTGCCAGCACTTTGACTCACGCAGATACGCAGTATTTT
>.|TRBD1|TRBJ2-7|TRBV4-1
CASSRSGTGAEQYF
TGCGCCAGCAGCCGGAGCGGCACAGGGGCCGAGCAGTACTTC
>.|.|TRBJ2-3|TRBV24-1
CATSDRGLLDTQYF
TGTGCCACCAGTGACCGAGGACTCCTGGATACGCAGTATTTT
>.|TRBD1|TRBJ1-1|TRBV5-1
CASSSTGGEGTEAFF
TGCGCCAGCAGCTCGACAGGGGGTGAGGGCACTGAAGCTTTCTTT
>.|TRBD2|TRBJ2-3|TRBV5-1
CASSLVGGGTDTQYF
TGCGCCAGCAGCTTGGTCGGGGGGGGCACAGATACGCAGTATTTT
>.|TRBD1|TRBJ1-5|TRBV2
CARAGGQGAGQPQHF
TGTGCCAGAGCGGGAGGGCAGGGGGCGGGTCAGCCCCAGCATTTT
>.|TRBD1|TRBJ2-1|TRBV7-2
CASSDTGVRNSYNEQFF
TGTGCCAGCAGCGATACAGGGGTCCGAAACTCCTACAATGAGCAGTTCTTC
>.|.|TRBJ2-2|TRBV5-4
CASSVPAGELFF
TGTGCCAGCAGCGTCCCTGCCGGGGAGCTGTTTTTT
>.|.|TRBJ2-7|TRBV7-2
CASSERQKLEQYF
TGTGCCAGCAGCGAACGACAGAAATTGGAGCAGTACTTC
>.|.|TRBJ1-3|TRBV6-5
CASAEGGYSGNTIYF
TGTGCCAGCGCCGAAGGGGGATACTCTGGAAACACCATATATTTT
>.|.|TRBJ2-3|TRBV7-8
CASSPRGSGSPQYF
TGTGCCAGCAGCCCGAGGGGTAGCGGTTCCCCGCAGTATTTT
>few|.|TRBJ1-2|TRBV2
CASSRLTARYGYTF
TGTGCCAGCAGCCGTCTGACAGCGAGGTACGGCTACACCTTC
>.|.|TRBJ1-5|TRBV28
CASTTNIGVQPQHF
TGTGCCAGCACTACCAATATCGGGGTTCAGCCCCAGCATTTT
>.|TRBD1|TRBJ1-3|TRBV10-3
CAASSEGATSGNTIYF
TGTGCCGCCTCAAGTGAGGGGGCTACCTCTGGAAACACCATATATTTT
>.|.|TRBJ2-7|TRBV7-2
CASSVTSAISYEQYF
TGTGCCAGCAGCGTTACGTCAGCGATCTCCTACGAGCAGTACTTC
>.|.|TRBJ1-1|TRBV18
CASSTRQESEAFF
TGTGCCAGCTCAACTCGACAGGAATCTGAAGCTTTCTTT
>few|.|TRBJ2-2|TRBV19
CASSVGQGGELFF
TGTGCCAGTAGTGTCGGACAAGGCGGGGAGCTGTTTTTT
>.|TRBD1|TRBJ2-1|TRBV29-1
CSVLGTGGAYEQFF
TGCAGCGTTCTTGGGACAGGGGGCGCTTATGAGCAGTTCTTC
>.|TRBD1|TRBJ1-5|TRBV18
CASSFGTDNQPQHF
TGTGCCAGCTCATTTGGGACAGACAATCAGCCCCAGCATTTT